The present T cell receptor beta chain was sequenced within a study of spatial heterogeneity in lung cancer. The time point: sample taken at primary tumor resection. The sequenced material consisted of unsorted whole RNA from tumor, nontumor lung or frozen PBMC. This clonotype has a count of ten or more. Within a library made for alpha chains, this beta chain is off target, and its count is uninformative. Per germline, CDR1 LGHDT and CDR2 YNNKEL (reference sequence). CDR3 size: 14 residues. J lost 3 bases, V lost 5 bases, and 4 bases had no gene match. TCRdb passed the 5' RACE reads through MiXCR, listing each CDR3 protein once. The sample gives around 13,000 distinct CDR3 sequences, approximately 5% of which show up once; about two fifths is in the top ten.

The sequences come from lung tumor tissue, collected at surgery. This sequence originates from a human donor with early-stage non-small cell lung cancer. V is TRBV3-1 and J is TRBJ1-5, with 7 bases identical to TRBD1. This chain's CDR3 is CASSKGQVNQPQHF. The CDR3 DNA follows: TGTGCCAGCAGCAAAGGACAGGTCAATCAGCCCCAGCATTTT.